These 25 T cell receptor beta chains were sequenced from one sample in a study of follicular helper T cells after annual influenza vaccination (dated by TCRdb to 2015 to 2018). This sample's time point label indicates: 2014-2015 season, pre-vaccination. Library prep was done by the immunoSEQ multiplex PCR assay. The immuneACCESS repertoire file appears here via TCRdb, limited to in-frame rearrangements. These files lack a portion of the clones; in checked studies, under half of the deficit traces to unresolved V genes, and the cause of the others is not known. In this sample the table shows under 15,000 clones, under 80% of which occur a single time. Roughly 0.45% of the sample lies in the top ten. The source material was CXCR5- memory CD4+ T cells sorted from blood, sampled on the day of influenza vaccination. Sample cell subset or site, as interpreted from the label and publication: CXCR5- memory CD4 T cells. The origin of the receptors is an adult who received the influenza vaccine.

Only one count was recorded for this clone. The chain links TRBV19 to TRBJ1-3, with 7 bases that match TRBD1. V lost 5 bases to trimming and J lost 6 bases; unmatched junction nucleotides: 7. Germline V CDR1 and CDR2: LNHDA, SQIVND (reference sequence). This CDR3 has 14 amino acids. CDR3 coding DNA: TGTGCCAGTAGTGCAGGGACAGCCGAAAACACCATATATTTT. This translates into CASSAGTAENTIYF.

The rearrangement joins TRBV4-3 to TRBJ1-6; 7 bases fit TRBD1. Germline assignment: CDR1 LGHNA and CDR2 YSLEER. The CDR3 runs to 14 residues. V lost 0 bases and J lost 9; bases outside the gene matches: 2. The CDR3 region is CASSQETGPSPLHF. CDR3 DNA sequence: TGCGCCAGCAGCCAAGAGACAGGGCCTTCACCCCTCCACTTT.

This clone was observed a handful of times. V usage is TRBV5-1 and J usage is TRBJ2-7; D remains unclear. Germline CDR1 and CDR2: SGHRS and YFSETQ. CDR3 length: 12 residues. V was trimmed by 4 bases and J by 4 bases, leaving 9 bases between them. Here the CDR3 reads CASSKTDYEQYF. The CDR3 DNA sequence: TGCGCCAGCAGCAAGACGGATTACGAGCAGTACTTC.

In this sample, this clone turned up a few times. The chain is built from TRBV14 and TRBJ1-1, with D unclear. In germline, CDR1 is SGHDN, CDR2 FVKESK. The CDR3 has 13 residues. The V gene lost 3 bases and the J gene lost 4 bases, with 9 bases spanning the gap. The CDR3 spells CASSQSHITEAFF. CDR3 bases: TGTGCCAGCAGCCAGTCACATATCACTGAAGCTTTCTTT.

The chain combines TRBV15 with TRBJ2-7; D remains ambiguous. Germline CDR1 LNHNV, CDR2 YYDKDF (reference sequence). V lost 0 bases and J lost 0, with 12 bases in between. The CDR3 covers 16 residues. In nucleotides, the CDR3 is TGTGCCACCAGCAGAGATTCTTGGCCGAGCTCCTACGAGCAGTACTTC. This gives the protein CATSRDSWPSSYEQYF.

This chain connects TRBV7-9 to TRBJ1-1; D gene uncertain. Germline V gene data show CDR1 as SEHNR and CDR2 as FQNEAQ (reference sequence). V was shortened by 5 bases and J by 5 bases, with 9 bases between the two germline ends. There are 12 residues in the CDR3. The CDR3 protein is CASSQVGTEAFF. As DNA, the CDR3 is TGTGCCAGCAGCCAGGTGGGGACTGAAGCTTTCTTT.

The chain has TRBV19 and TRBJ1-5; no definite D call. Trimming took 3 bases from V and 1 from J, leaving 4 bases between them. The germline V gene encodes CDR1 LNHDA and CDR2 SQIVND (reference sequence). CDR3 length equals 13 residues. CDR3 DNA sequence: TGTGCCAGTAGTATTGAAAGCAATCAGCCCCAGCATTTT. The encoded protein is CASSIESNQPQHF.

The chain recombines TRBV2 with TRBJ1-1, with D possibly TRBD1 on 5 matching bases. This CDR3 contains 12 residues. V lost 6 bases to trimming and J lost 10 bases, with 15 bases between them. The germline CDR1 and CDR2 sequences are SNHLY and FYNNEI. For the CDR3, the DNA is TGTGCCAGCAGACCGCAGGGAGGGCCAGCTTTCTTT. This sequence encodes CASRPQGGPAFF.

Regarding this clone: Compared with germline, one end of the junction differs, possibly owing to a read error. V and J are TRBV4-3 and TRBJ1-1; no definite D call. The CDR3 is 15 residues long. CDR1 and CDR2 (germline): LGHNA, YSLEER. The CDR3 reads CASSKEVGRDTEAFF. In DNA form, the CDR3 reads TGCGCCAGCAGCAAAGAAGTGGGCCGGGACACTGAAGCTTTCTTT.

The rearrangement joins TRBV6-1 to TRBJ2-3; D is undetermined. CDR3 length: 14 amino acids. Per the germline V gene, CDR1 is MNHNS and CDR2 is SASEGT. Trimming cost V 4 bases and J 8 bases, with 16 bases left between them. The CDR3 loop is CASSALSGWGTQYF. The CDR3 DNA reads TGTGCCAGCAGTGCCCTCTCTGGGTGGGGTACGCAGTATTTT.

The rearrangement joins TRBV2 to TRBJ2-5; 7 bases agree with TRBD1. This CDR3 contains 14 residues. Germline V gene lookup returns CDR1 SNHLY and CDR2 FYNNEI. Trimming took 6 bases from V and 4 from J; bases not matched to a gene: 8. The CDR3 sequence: CASRRTGAGETQYF. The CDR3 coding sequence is TGTGCCAGCAGAAGGACAGGCGCAGGAGAGACCCAGTACTTC.

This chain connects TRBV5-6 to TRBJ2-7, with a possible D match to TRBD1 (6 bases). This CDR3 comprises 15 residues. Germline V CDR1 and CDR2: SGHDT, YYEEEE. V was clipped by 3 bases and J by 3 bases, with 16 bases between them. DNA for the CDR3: TGTGCCAGCAGCTGGAGGTCAGGGGTACGCTACGAGCAGTACTTC. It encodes CASSWRSGVRYEQYF.

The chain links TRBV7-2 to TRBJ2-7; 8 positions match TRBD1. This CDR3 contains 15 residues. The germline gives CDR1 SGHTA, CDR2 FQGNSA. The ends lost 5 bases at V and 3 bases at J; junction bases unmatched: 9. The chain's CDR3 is CASSTDRGKFYEQYF. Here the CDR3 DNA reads TGTGCCAGCAGCACCGACAGGGGCAAGTTCTACGAGCAGTACTTC.

CDR3 amino acids: CASSAGGTGTWEQYF. The CDR3 coding sequence is TGTGCCAGCAGTGCGGGAGGGACAGGGACCTGGGAGCAGTACTTC. The chain recombines TRBV28 with TRBJ2-7; tentatively, D is TRBD1 or TRBD2 (9 bases each). Trimming removed 5 bases at V and 7 bases at J, with 21 bases between. The length of the CDR3 is 15 residues. Germline V lookup: CDR1 MDHEN, CDR2 SYDVKM.

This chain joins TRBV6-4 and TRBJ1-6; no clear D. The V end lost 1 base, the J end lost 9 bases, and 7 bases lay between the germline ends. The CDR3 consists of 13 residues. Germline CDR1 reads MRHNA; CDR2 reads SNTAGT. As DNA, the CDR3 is TGTGCCAGCAGTGACTGGACGGGTTCACCCCTCCACTTT. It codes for CASSDWTGSPLHF.

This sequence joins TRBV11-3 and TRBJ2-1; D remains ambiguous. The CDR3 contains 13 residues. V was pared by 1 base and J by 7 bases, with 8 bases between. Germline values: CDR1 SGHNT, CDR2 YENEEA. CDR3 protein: CASSLVLGNEQFF. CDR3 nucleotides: TGTGCCAGCAGCTTAGTCTTGGGAAATGAGCAGTTCTTC.

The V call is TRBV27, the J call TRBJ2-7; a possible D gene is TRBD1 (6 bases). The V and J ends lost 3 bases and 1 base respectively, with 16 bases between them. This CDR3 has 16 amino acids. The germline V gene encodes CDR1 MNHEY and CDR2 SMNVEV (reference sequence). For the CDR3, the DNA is TGTGCCAGCAGTTTTAAGTTGACAGGCGATTCCTACGAGCAGTACTTC. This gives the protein CASSFKLTGDSYEQYF.

The chain's CDR3 is CASSSGVPGDGYTF. In DNA, the CDR3 is TGCGCCAGCAGCTCCGGGGTGCCTGGAGATGGCTACACCTTC. The V and J genes are TRBV5-1 and TRBJ1-2, with D unclear. Germline V gene lookup returns CDR1 SGHRS and CDR2 YFSETQ. Trimming removed 3 bases at V and 6 bases at J, with 15 bases between. The CDR3 is made up of 14 amino acids.

CDR3 protein: CASSLGSSNSGNTIYF. CDR3 DNA: TGTGCCAGCAGCTTGGGAAGTAGTAACTCTGGAAACACCATATATTTT. This rearrangement joins TRBV5-4 to TRBJ1-3; D uncertain. The CDR3 consists of 16 residues. The germline V and J ends were trimmed by 0 bases and 0 bases, with 10 bases remaining between them. Per the germline V gene, CDR1 is SGHNT and CDR2 is YYREEE (reference sequence).

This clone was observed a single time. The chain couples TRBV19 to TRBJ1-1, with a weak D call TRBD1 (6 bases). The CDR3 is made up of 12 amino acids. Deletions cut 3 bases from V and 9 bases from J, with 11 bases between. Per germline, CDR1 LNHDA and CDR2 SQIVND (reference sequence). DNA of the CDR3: TGTGCCAGTAGTATTTCGACAGGCAAAGCTTTCTTT. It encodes CASSISTGKAFF.

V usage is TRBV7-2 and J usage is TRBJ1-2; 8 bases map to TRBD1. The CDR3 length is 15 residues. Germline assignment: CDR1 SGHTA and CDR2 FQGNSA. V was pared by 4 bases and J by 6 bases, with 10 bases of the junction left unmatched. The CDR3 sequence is CASSSRGQTINGYTF. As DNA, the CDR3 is TGTGCCAGCAGCTCCAGGGGGCAAACGATAAATGGCTACACCTTC.

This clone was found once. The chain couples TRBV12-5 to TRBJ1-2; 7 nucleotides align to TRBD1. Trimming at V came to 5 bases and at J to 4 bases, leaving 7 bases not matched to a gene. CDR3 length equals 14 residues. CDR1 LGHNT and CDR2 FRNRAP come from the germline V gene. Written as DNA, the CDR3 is TGTGCTAGTGGTATGGACAGGTCGGGCTATGGCTACACCTTC. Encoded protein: CASGMDRSGYGYTF.

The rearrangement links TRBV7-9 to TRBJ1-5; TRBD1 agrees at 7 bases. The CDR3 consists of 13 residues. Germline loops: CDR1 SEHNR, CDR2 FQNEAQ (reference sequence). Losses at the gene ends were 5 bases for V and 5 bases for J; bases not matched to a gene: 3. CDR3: CASSPDRDQPQHF. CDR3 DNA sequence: TGTGCCAGCAGCCCCGACAGGGATCAGCCCCAGCATTTT.

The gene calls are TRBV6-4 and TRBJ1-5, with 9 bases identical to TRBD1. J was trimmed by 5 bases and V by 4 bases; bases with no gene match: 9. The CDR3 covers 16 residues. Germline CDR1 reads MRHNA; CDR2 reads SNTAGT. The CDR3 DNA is TGTGCCAGCAGTGCTCACCGGGACAGGGCAGATCAGCCCCAGCATTTT. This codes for CASSAHRDRADQPQHF.

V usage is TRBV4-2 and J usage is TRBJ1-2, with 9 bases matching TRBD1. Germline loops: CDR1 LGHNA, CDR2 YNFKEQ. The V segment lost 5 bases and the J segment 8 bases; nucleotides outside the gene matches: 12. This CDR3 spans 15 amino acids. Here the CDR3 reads CASSVSDRGWLGYTF. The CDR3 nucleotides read TGTGCCAGCAGCGTATCCGACAGGGGGTGGCTGGGCTACACCTTC.